The following is a T cell receptor (beta chain) sequence with its context. The target antigen is unknown. Trimming took 3 bases from V and 5 from J, leaving 13 bases between them. The CDR3 extends over 14 amino acids. CDR1 is SGHDT and CDR2 is YYEEEE in the germline V gene. This sample was taken from a study of cytomegalovirus exposure and HLA in healthy donors. Points from the study as a whole: Some public TCRs appeared in many individuals, while most sequences were rare. The authors enumerated some 160 TCR beta chains as linked to cytomegalovirus. The productive fraction for most TCR beta V segments was about 87% or about 30% in an earlier analysis. In all likelihood, a cluster of highly shared sequence variants was a sequencing artifact.

PCR employed 60 Vbeta and 13 Jbeta primers. Profiling relied on immunoSEQ multiplex PCR, and the TCRdb table lists in-frame clones only, not all of them. The table has 60,000 to 70,000 clones, over 60% seen once. This chain connects TRBV5-6 to TRBJ2-3; D is possibly TRBD1 (5 bases). This sequence originates from a woman aged 50 to 65 in good health and CMV-seronegative. The specimen was PBMCs. The CDR3 nucleotides read TGTGCCAGCAGCTCTGGAGCAGGGATAGATACGCAGTATTTT. Amino acid sequence: CASSSGAGIDTQYF.